These 29 T cell receptor beta chains originate from one sample sequenced in a study of patients and donors after allogeneic stem cell transplantation. TCRdb called the RT-PCR reads again in MiXCR, with one record for every CDR3 protein. The profile shows about a million distinct CDR3 sequences, approximately 18% of them singletons. The specimen was blood, either unsorted or a sorted T cell fraction (not recorded which). The receptors were gathered from a human donor who was either an allogeneic HSCT recipient or a stem cell or donor lymphocyte infusion donor (not recorded which). It is not recorded whose cells these are; they may come from a transplant donor.

The V gene is TRBV5-5, the J gene TRBJ2-1; TRBD2 matches 8 bases. V shed 0 bases, J shed 6 bases, and the junction held 8 bases outside the gene matches. The CDR3 totals 16 residues. Germline V CDR1 and CDR2: SGHKS, YYEKEE (reference sequence). This CDR3 reads CASSLVGTRGPNEQFF. DNA for the CDR3: TGTGCCAGCAGCTTGGTTGGGACTAGAGGGCCCAATGAGCAGTTCTTC.

In this sample, this clonotype turned up a few times. V is TRBV7-3 and J is TRBJ1-6, with D uncertain. CDR1 is SGHTA, CDR2 FQGTGA, per germline. This CDR3 spans 16 amino acids. V was trimmed by 2 bases and J by 10 bases, leaving 18 bases between them. CDR3 residues: CASSLSPGLAQSPLHF. Written as DNA, the CDR3 is TGTGCCAGCAGCTTATCCCCCGGTCTGGCGCAATCACCCCTCCACTTT.

The sample holds a few counts of this clonotype. The chain is built from TRBV12-3 or TRBV12-4 and TRBJ2-2; D gene ambiguous. The CDR3 loop spans 14 amino acids. V was pared by 3 bases and J by 1 base, with 6 bases between. Written as DNA, the CDR3 is TGTGCCAGCAGTTTCCGTAAGAACACCGGGGAGCTGTTTTTT. It yields the protein CASSFRKNTGELFF.

There are a few counts of this clonotype. The chain links TRBV6-1 to TRBJ2-7, with 8 bases identical to TRBD1. The ends lost 6 bases at V and 4 bases at J; junction bases unmatched: 14. The germline V gene encodes CDR1 MNHNS and CDR2 SASEGT. The CDR3 contains 16 residues. CDR3 sequence reads: CASSKGTDRAAYEQYF. The CDR3 nucleotides are TGTGCCAGCAGCAAAGGCACGGACAGGGCGGCGTACGAGCAGTACTTC.

The chain employs TRBV20-1 and TRBJ2-7; no definite D call. The CDR3 has 12 amino acids. The V end was cut by 1 base, the J end by 7 bases, with 11 bases between. CDR1 and CDR2 (germline): DFQATT, SNEGSKA (reference sequence). As DNA, the CDR3 is TGCAGTGCTAGAGTAGGGCTGGATGAGCAGTACTTC. This encodes CSARVGLDEQYF.

The chain joins TRBV4-2 to TRBJ1-2; maybe TRBD1 (5 bases). Germline lookup yields CDR1 LGHNA and CDR2 YNFKEQ. V gave up 6 bases and J gave up 2 bases, with 13 bases separating them. CDR3 length: 14 residues. The CDR3 sequence: CASRLGEQNYGYTF. As DNA, the CDR3 is TGTGCCAGCAGATTGGGGGAACAGAACTATGGCTACACCTTC.

This clonotype occurred many times. V gene TRBV18 combines with J gene TRBJ2-2; D remains ambiguous. Trimming pared 8 bases from V and 6 bases from J, leaving 7 bases between. The CDR3 covers 11 residues. The germline V gene encodes CDR1 KGHSH and CDR2 LQKENI. The CDR3 is CASSPPGELFF. The DNA for the CDR3 is TGTGCCAGCAGCCCCCCCGGGGAGCTGTTTTTT.

The gene calls are TRBV12-3 or TRBV12-4 and TRBJ2-1; TRBD2 aligns across 12 bases. There are 20 residues in the CDR3. Losses at the gene ends were 5 bases for V and 0 bases for J; bases not matched to a gene: 14. The CDR3 protein is CASSPTSGRSTLSSYNEQFF. In DNA form, the CDR3 reads TGTGCCAGCAGTCCCACTAGCGGGAGGTCTACTCTATCCTCCTACAATGAGCAGTTCTTC.

The chain joins TRBV9 to TRBJ2-1; TRBD2 aligns across 15 bases. CDR1 and CDR2 (germline): SGDLS, YYNGEE. V shed 0 bases, J shed 0 bases, and the junction held 10 bases outside the gene matches. The CDR3 has 21 residues. The CDR3 spells CASSVGTPGTSGRSSYNEQFF. The DNA of the CDR3 is TGTGCCAGCAGCGTAGGGACCCCTGGGACTAGCGGGAGGAGCTCCTACAATGAGCAGTTCTTC.

The sample holds many counts of this clonotype. The chain carries TRBV9 and TRBJ2-2; maybe TRBD2 (5 bases). This CDR3 has 15 residues. Germline CDR1 and CDR2: SGDLS and YYNGEE. Trimming cost V 0 bases and J 4 bases, with 10 bases left between them. The CDR3 DNA follows: TGTGCCAGCAGCGTAGAGCCCCGGGGCACCGGGGAGCTGTTTTTT. This encodes CASSVEPRGTGELFF. The variable domain in full, with the rest retrieved from reference TRBV9 and TRBJ2-2, is DSGVTQTPKHLITATGQRVTLRCSPRSGDLSVYWYQQSLDQGLQFLIQYYNGEERAKGNILERFSAQQFPDLHSELNLSSLELGDSALYFCASSVEPRGTGELFFGEGSRLTVL.

The chain links TRBV2 to TRBJ2-3, with 7 bases that match TRBD2. CDR3 length equals 16 residues. V lost 2 bases, J lost 5 bases, and 10 bases stayed unmatched. Germline V gene sequence: CDR1 SNHLY, CDR2 FYNNEI. The CDR3 sequence is CASSEPPGGGRDTQYF. CDR3 coding DNA: TGTGCCAGCAGTGAACCACCGGGAGGCGGTAGAGATACGCAGTATTTT.

This clonotype was detected only a few times. V is TRBV20-1 and J is TRBJ1-5, with no clear D. This CDR3 is built from 14 residues. CDR1 DFQATT and CDR2 SNEGSKA come from the germline V gene (reference sequence). Trimming stripped 3 bases from V and 5 bases from J, with 14 bases between. The DNA for the CDR3 is TGCAGTGCTAGGGCAGTTGCCTCCTATCAGCCCCAGCATTTT. It codes for CSARAVASYQPQHF.

The V and J genes are TRBV9 and TRBJ2-1, with 10 positions matching TRBD2. Looked up from germline, CDR1 is SGDLS and CDR2 is YYNGEE. V was clipped by 0 bases and J by 10 bases; unmatched bases: 10. This CDR3 has 16 amino acids. CDR3 sequence reads: CASSVEGLAGEGEQFF. The CDR3 bases are TGTGCCAGCAGCGTAGAAGGGCTAGCGGGAGAAGGAGAGCAGTTCTTC.

This clonotype was picked up a small number of times. The chain joins TRBV7-9 to TRBJ1-2; tentatively, D is TRBD1 (5 bases). Germline CDR1 and CDR2: SEHNR and FQNEAQ (reference sequence). This CDR3 region has 14 residues. Trimming took off 4 bases at V and 3 bases at J, with 12 bases between the two ends. CDR3 region: CASSSPTDYYGYTF. The CDR3 DNA reads TGTGCCAGCAGCTCCCCGACAGATTACTATGGCTACACCTTC.

This clonotype was seen more than once but under ten times. The V and J genes are TRBV15 and TRBJ1-2, with no clear D. This CDR3 contains 15 residues. The V end lost 0 bases, the J end lost 3 bases, and 11 bases lay between the germline ends. Germline loops: CDR1 LNHNV, CDR2 YYDKDF (reference sequence). The CDR3 sequence: CATSRDHELDYGYTF. The CDR3 region has the DNA TGTGCCACCAGCAGAGATCACGAGTTGGACTATGGCTACACCTTC.

The rearrangement links TRBV7-2 to TRBJ2-1, with 11 bases fitting TRBD2. V shed 4 bases and J 4 bases; nucleotides not matched to a gene: 9. The CDR3 extends over 17 amino acids. Germline CDR1 and CDR2: SGHTA and FQGNSA. Here the CDR3 reads CASSSPPLAGGYNEQFF. The DNA for the CDR3 is TGTGCCAGCAGCTCCCCACCCCTAGCGGGGGGTTACAATGAGCAGTTCTTC.

This chain connects TRBV20-1 to TRBJ2-7; D not certain. This CDR3 spans 14 amino acids. The germline V gene has CDR1 DFQATT and CDR2 SNEGSKA (reference sequence). V was pared by 3 bases and J by 4 bases, with 16 bases between. In nucleotides, the CDR3 is TGCAGTGCTAGGCAGAGAACCGCCCTATACGAGCAGTACTTC. It codes for CSARQRTALYEQYF.

This clonotype was detected only a few times. The chain couples TRBV12-3 or TRBV12-4 to TRBJ2-3; 7 bases are a match to TRBD2. CDR3 length equals 16 residues. J was trimmed by 0 bases and V by 3 bases; bases with no gene match: 6. The CDR3 DNA follows: TGTGCCAGCAGTTTGCGGGGGTACGATAGCACAGATACGCAGTATTTT. It encodes CASSLRGYDSTDTQYF.

This chain connects TRBV4-1 to TRBJ2-5; D remains unclear. CDR3 length: 15 amino acids. Trimming took 4 bases from V and 1 from J, leaving 13 bases between them. CDR1 and CDR2 (germline): MGHRA, YSYEKL. CDR3 nucleotides: TGCGCCAGCAGCCGCTTAGCTAATGTCCAAGAGACCCAGTACTTC. It encodes CASSRLANVQETQYF.

V and J are TRBV12-3 or TRBV12-4 and TRBJ2-6; the match to TRBD1 covers 9 bases. Trimming took 4 bases from V and 5 from J; bases not matched to a gene: 6. CDR3 size: 16 residues. The CDR3 DNA follows: TGTGCCAGCAGTTCTAGACAGGGGGTGAGGGCCAACGTCCTGACTTTC. Protein sequence: CASSSRQGVRANVLTF.

The V gene is TRBV20-1, the J gene TRBJ1-1; TRBD1 matches 7 bases. CDR3 size: 15 residues. Unmatched junction bases numbered 13, after V lost 5 bases and J lost 4 bases. In germline, CDR1 is DFQATT, CDR2 SNEGSKA (reference sequence). The CDR3 loop reads CSAYGQAKRGTEAFF. As DNA, the CDR3 is TGCAGTGCTTATGGACAGGCGAAACGGGGCACTGAAGCTTTCTTT.

This clonotype has more than one count but fewer than ten. The chain combines TRBV7-9 with TRBJ2-3, with TRBD2 matching 13 bases. Germline V gene lookup returns CDR1 SEHNR and CDR2 FQNEAQ (reference sequence). This CDR3 spans 15 amino acids. Trimming took 8 bases from V and 3 from J; bases not matched to a gene: 5. The CDR3 nucleotides read TGTGCCAGCCAGGGACTAGCGGGGCGAACAGATACGCAGTATTTT. It is translated as CASQGLAGRTDTQYF.

In this sample, this clonotype turned up many times. The V and J genes are TRBV12-3 or TRBV12-4 and TRBJ2-3; D tentatively reads TRBD1 or TRBD2 (5 bases each). This CDR3 comprises 16 residues. The ends were cut back, 4 bases at V and 2 bases at J, with 16 bases in the middle. CDR3 bases: TGTGCCAGCAGTTGGGACCCGGTCCCCTTCACAGATACGCAGTATTTT. Translated, it gives CASSWDPVPFTDTQYF.

This sequence joins TRBV12-3 or TRBV12-4 and TRBJ2-7; 9 positions agree with TRBD1. The V and J ends lost 5 bases and 1 base, in that order; junction bases with no gene match: 6. The CDR3 runs 15 residues. The CDR3 nucleotides are TGTGCCAGCAGTGGAACAGGGGGCCGGTCCTACGAGCAGTACTTC. Its translation: CASSGTGGRSYEQYF.

This rearrangement joins TRBV12-5 to TRBJ2-5, with TRBD1 as a possible D gene (5 bases). V shed 0 bases and J shed 0 bases, with 14 bases lying between them. This CDR3 comprises 17 residues. Germline V gives CDR1 LGHNT, CDR2 FRNRAP. CDR3 in DNA: TGTGCTAGTGGTTTGGTAGCTAGGGGTGGGTACCAAGAGACCCAGTACTTC. Amino acids: CASGLVARGGYQETQYF.

The chain joins TRBV24-1 to TRBJ2-3, with 7 bases lining up with TRBD2. After removal of 7 bases from V and 3 bases from J, the junction contained 9 bases not matched to a gene. The CDR3 sequence is 15 residues long. CDR1 is KGHDR, CDR2 SFDVKD, per germline. This CDR3 reads CATSPAGVGTDTQYF. CDR3 nucleotide sequence: TGTGCCACCAGCCCTGCGGGAGTGGGGACAGATACGCAGTATTTT.

V is TRBV5-1 and J is TRBJ1-3; D call uncertain. This CDR3 spans 15 amino acids. With 0 bases removed from V and 7 bases from J, the gap between germline ends came to 14 bases. Germline CDR1 is SGHRS and CDR2 is YFSETQ. CDR3 sequence: CASSLAGRVLNTIYF. The CDR3 DNA follows: TGCGCCAGCAGCTTGGCAGGACGGGTATTGAACACCATATATTTT.

V and J are TRBV20-1 and TRBJ1-2, with D unresolved. Germline CDR1 reads DFQATT; CDR2 reads SNEGSKA (reference sequence). Trimming shortened V by 2 bases and J by 7 bases, and 26 bases separated the two germline ends. The CDR3 totals 17 residues. Here the CDR3 DNA reads TGCAGTGCTAGACGACTCACGAGGCTCCCCTCGGTGGGTGGCTACACCTTC. This sequence encodes CSARRLTRLPSVGGYTF.

This chain links TRBV7-9 with TRBJ1-1; D is perhaps TRBD1 (5 bases). The CDR3 is 17 residues long. The germline V and J ends were trimmed by 5 bases and 4 bases, with 23 bases remaining between them. Germline-derived CDR1 and CDR2 are SEHNR and FQNEAQ (reference sequence). CDR3 nucleotide sequence: TGTGCCAGCAGCCAAATCTCGTCGGGGGTCCGGAGCACTGAAGCTTTCTTT. This sequence encodes CASSQISSGVRSTEAFF.